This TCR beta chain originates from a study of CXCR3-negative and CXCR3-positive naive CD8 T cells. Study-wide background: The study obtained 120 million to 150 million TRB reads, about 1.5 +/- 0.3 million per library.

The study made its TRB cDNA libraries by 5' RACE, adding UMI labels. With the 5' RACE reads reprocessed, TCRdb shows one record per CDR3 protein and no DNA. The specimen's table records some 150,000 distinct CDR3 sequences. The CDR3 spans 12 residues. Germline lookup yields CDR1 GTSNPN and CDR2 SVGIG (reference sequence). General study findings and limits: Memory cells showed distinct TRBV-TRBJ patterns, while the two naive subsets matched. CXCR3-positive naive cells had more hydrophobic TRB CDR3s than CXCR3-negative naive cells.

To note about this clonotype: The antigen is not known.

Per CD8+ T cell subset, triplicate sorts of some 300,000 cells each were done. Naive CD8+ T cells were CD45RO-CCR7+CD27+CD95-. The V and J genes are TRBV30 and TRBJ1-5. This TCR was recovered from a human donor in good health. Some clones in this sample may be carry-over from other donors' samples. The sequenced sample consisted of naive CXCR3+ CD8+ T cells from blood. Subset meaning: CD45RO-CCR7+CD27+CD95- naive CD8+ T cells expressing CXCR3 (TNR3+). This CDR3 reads CAWSGVNQPQHF.